Listed here are 25 T cell receptor beta chains from one sample, sequenced in a study of cytomegalovirus exposure and HLA in healthy donors. TCRdb keeps only in-frame clones here, not all; method: immunoSEQ multiplex PCR. The table records fewer than 250,000 clones, about nine tenths of them present only once. The sequenced sample consisted of PBMCs. Receptors originate from a woman aged 18-29 years in good health and CMV-seropositive.

The chain is built from TRBV6-4 and TRBJ1-5; TRBD1 aligns across 9 bases. The CDR3 spans 15 residues. The germline V gene has CDR1 MRHNA and CDR2 SNTAGT. J lost 5 bases, V lost 3 bases, and 5 bases had no gene match. The CDR3 bases are TGTGCCAGCAGTGATACGACAGGGGGAGATCAGCCCCAGCATTTT. Translation gives CASSDTTGGDQPQHF.

The rearrangement uses TRBV9 and TRBJ2-1, with 10 bases identical to TRBD2. CDR1 and CDR2 (germline): SGDLS, YYNGEE. V was pared by 2 bases and J by 7 bases, with 9 bases of the junction left unmatched. The CDR3 has 16 amino acids. CDR3 residues: CASSVGSGRAVNEQFF. The CDR3 bases are TGTGCCAGCAGCGTTGGGAGCGGGAGGGCTGTTAATGAGCAGTTCTTC.

J is TRBJ2-7 and V is TRBV7-6; TRBD1 aligns across 8 bases. With 4 bases clipped from V and 3 bases from J, the junction kept 8 bases outside the gene matches. Germline lookup yields CDR1 SGHVS and CDR2 FNYEAQ. The CDR3 runs 15 residues. CDR3 residues: CASSSYPGQDYEQYF. CDR3 coding DNA: TGTGCCAGCAGCTCATACCCGGGACAGGACTACGAGCAGTACTTC.

V usage is TRBV30 and J usage is TRBJ1-2; TRBD1 might be the D (6 bases). Germline CDR1 reads GTSNPN; CDR2 reads SVGIG (reference sequence). V was pared by 0 bases and J by 3 bases, with 8 bases between. The CDR3 covers 13 residues. DNA of the CDR3: TGTGCCTGGAGTGTATCAGGGGACTATGGCTACACCTTC. Its translation: CAWSVSGDYGYTF.

The chain couples TRBV5-1 to TRBJ2-7, with 7 bases matching TRBD1. V dropped 2 bases and J dropped 0; count of bases not matched to a gene: 2. Per germline, CDR1 SGHRS and CDR2 YFSETQ. This CDR3 is built from 14 residues. The CDR3 bases are TGCGCCAGCAGCTTCGACAGGGCCTCCTACGAGCAGTACTTC. Protein sequence: CASSFDRASYEQYF.

V is TRBV6-6 and J is TRBJ2-1; TRBD1 matches at 7 bases. Trimming at V came to 2 bases and at J to 5 bases, leaving 6 bases not matched to a gene. The CDR3 consists of 15 residues. Germline V CDR1 and CDR2: MNHNY, SVGAGI (reference sequence). The CDR3 sequence: CASSYQGGRDNEQFF. For the CDR3, the DNA is TGTGCCAGCAGTTACCAAGGGGGCAGAGACAATGAGCAGTTCTTC.

The chain carries TRBV28 and TRBJ2-1; 11 bases align to TRBD2. Trimming took 3 bases from V and 0 from J; bases not matched to a gene: 10. In germline, CDR1 is MDHEN, CDR2 SYDVKM. The CDR3 is 19 residues long. CDR3 in DNA: TGTGCCAGCAGTTTCTACCGGACTAGCGGGCACAGCTCCTACAATGAGCAGTTCTTC. Translating gives CASSFYRTSGHSSYNEQFF.

This clone is a singleton in its sample. This sequence joins TRBV4-2 and TRBJ2-1, with no clear D. V gave up 2 bases and J gave up 10 bases, with 9 bases separating them. The CDR3 totals 12 residues. The germline V gene has CDR1 LGHNA and CDR2 YNFKEQ. The DNA for the CDR3 is TGTGCCAGCAGCCAACTCGTATCCGAGCAGTTCTTC. Residues: CASSQLVSEQFF.

This chain connects TRBV11-1 to TRBJ1-2, with D possibly TRBD1 on 6 matching bases. Germline-derived CDR1 and CDR2 are SGHAT and FQDESV (reference sequence). The CDR3 length is 12 residues. V lost 8 bases and J lost 4, with 11 bases in between. The CDR3, as DNA: TGTGCCAGCTGGGGGCAGTCCTATGGCTACACCTTC. This sequence encodes CASWGQSYGYTF.

The chain joins TRBV7-9 to TRBJ1-2; no clear D. The CDR3 contains 15 residues. V lost 1 base and J lost 2, with 11 bases in between. Per germline, CDR1 SEHNR and CDR2 FQNEAQ (reference sequence). The CDR3 sequence is CASSLGGTINYGYTF. Here the CDR3 DNA reads TGTGCCAGCAGCTTAGGCGGAACCATCAACTATGGCTACACCTTC.

The V and J genes are TRBV30 and TRBJ2-1; 7 nucleotides match TRBD2. V shed 2 bases and J 6 bases; nucleotides not matched to a gene: 7. Germline V gives CDR1 GTSNPN, CDR2 SVGIG (reference sequence). The CDR3 has 14 amino acids. The CDR3 region has the DNA TGTGCCTGGAGTCGGACTAGGGGAGTCAATGAGCAGTTCTTC. Translating gives CAWSRTRGVNEQFF.

The rearrangement joins TRBV11-1 to TRBJ1-2; D may be TRBD1 (6 bases). The CDR3 consists of 15 residues. The germline V gene has CDR1 SGHAT and CDR2 FQDESV (reference sequence). Trimming took off 5 bases at V and 3 bases at J, with 16 bases between the two ends. CDR3 in DNA: TGTGCCAGCAGCCCCTATGGGGGCTTGGACTATGGCTACACCTTC. Amino acid sequence: CASSPYGGLDYGYTF.

The chain uses TRBV11-2 and TRBJ2-7; maybe TRBD1 (6 bases). Trimming pared 1 base from V and 4 bases from J, leaving 17 bases between. This CDR3 has 16 amino acids. In germline, CDR1 is SGHAT, CDR2 FQNNGV. The CDR3 is CASSLGGTPAPYEQYF. CDR3 nucleotides: TGTGCCAGCAGCTTAGGTGGGACACCGGCCCCTTACGAGCAGTACTTC.

V and J are TRBV29-1 and TRBJ1-2, with a tentative D call TRBD1 (5 bases). V lost 0 bases to trimming and J lost 6 bases, with 14 bases between them. CDR3 length equals 14 residues. The V gene's germline CDR1 is SQVTM and CDR2 ANQGSEA. CDR3 loop: CSVEDGAGKDGYTF. In DNA, the CDR3 is TGCAGCGTTGAAGATGGGGCAGGGAAGGATGGCTACACCTTC.

J is TRBJ2-7 and V is TRBV7-9, with 9 bases that match TRBD1. The germline gives CDR1 SEHNR, CDR2 FQNEAQ (reference sequence). The CDR3 length is 15 residues. Germline trimming cut 3 bases from V and 2 bases from J; bases unmatched to any gene: 5. CDR3 sequence reads: CASSFRTGETYEQYF. In DNA form, the CDR3 reads TGTGCCAGCAGCTTCAGGACAGGGGAAACCTACGAGCAGTACTTC.

The chain links TRBV2 to TRBJ2-1, with 7 bases identical to TRBD2. V lost 6 bases to trimming and J lost 4 bases; unmatched junction nucleotides: 9. Germline CDR1 SNHLY, CDR2 FYNNEI. This CDR3 has 15 residues. CDR3: CASSPLAGVYNEQFF. CDR3 in DNA: TGTGCCAGCAGCCCCCTGGCGGGAGTATACAATGAGCAGTTCTTC.

CDR3 nucleotide sequence: TGTGCCAGCAGCTTGGCCGGATGGTCGGGTACAGATACGCAGTATTTT. Translating gives CASSLAGWSGTDTQYF. V and J are TRBV7-9 and TRBJ2-3, with D unresolved. V lost 3 bases and J lost 3, with 16 bases in between. The CDR3 runs 16 residues. CDR1 and CDR2 (germline): SEHNR, FQNEAQ (reference sequence). The full variable domain, its missing parts supplied by reference TRBV7-9 and TRBJ2-3, is DTGVSQNPRHKITKRGQNVTFRCDPISEHNRLYWYRQTLGQGPEFLTYFQNEAQLEKSRLLSDRFSAERPKGSFSTLEIQRTEQGDSAMYLCASSLAGWSGTDTQYFGPGTRLTVL.

The chain uses TRBV10-3 and TRBJ2-3, with TRBD2 matching over 10 bases. The CDR3 has 14 amino acids. The germline V gene encodes CDR1 ENHRY and CDR2 SYGVKD. After removal of 7 bases from V and 1 base from J, the junction contained 2 bases not matched to a gene. The chain's CDR3 is CAIKAGGGTDTQYF. DNA of the CDR3: TGTGCCATCAAAGCGGGAGGGGGCACAGATACGCAGTATTTT.

The chain links TRBV28 to TRBJ2-3; 13 nucleotides agree with TRBD2. The CDR3 sequence is 17 residues long. V trimming: 5 bases; J trimming: 0 bases; junction bases outside the gene matches: 5. Germline V gives CDR1 MDHEN, CDR2 SYDVKM. DNA of the CDR3: TGTGCCAGCAGTGAGACTAGCGGGAGGTGGAGCACAGATACGCAGTATTTT. It encodes CASSETSGRWSTDTQYF.

The V call is TRBV28, the J call TRBJ1-5, with D uncertain. CDR1 MDHEN and CDR2 SYDVKM come from the germline V gene. Trimming pared 2 bases from V and 9 bases from J, leaving 14 bases between. The CDR3 spans 14 residues. CDR3 in amino acids: CASSLDDGGRPQHF. For the CDR3, the DNA is TGTGCCAGCAGTTTAGACGACGGTGGGCGGCCCCAGCATTTT.

This clone has more than one count but fewer than ten. The rearrangement uses TRBV28 and TRBJ1-5; D perhaps matches TRBD1 (6 bases). V shed 11 bases and J shed 5 bases, with 16 bases lying between them. CDR3 length: 13 residues. In germline, CDR1 is MDHEN, CDR2 SYDVKM. The CDR3 reads CAYRGARDQPQHF. The DNA of the CDR3 is TGTGCCTACCGGGGGGCGCGGGATCAGCCCCAGCATTTT.

The V call is TRBV6-4, the J call TRBJ1-1; D remains unclear. Looked up from germline, CDR1 is MRHNA and CDR2 is SNTAGT. V dropped 4 bases and J dropped 1 base, with 7 bases sitting between them. This CDR3 is 13 amino acids long. In DNA, the CDR3 is TGTGCCAGCAGTGGACATCGGAACACTGAAGCTTTCTTT. It is translated as CASSGHRNTEAFF.

This chain uses TRBV6-4 with TRBJ2-5; maybe TRBD1 (6 bases). CDR3 length: 15 amino acids. V lost 3 bases and J lost 4, with 15 bases in between. The germline V gene encodes CDR1 MRHNA and CDR2 SNTAGT. CDR3 sequence: CASSEGAGAGETQYF. CDR3 nucleotide sequence: TGTGCCAGCAGTGAGGGGGCAGGGGCAGGAGAGACCCAGTACTTC.

The V call is TRBV28, the J call TRBJ1-2; a weak D match, TRBD1 (6 bases). Trimming cost V 3 bases and J 5 bases, with 19 bases left between them. Germline CDR1 is MDHEN and CDR2 is SYDVKM. This CDR3 has 16 residues. CDR3 sequence reads: CASSFPRGAGEYGYTF. The DNA for the CDR3 is TGTGCCAGCAGTTTTCCCCGAGGTGCAGGGGAATATGGCTACACCTTC.

Only a few counts were recorded for this clone. The CDR3 loop reads CASSDQGSGYTF. The CDR3 nucleotides read TGTGCCAGCAGTGACCAGGGCTCTGGCTACACCTTC. The rearrangement uses TRBV2 and TRBJ1-2; possible D gene TRBD1, 5 bases. The CDR3 totals 12 residues. Per the germline V gene, CDR1 is SNHLY and CDR2 is FYNNEI. V lost 3 bases and J 7 bases, leaving 9 bases between the germline ends.